The rows below give T cell receptor beta chains drawn from one sample of a study of vaccination and CD4 T cells after COVID-19. Their target antigens are unknown. TCRdb reprocessed the PCR reads with MiXCR, giving one entry per CDR3 protein. Among fewer than 15,000 distinct CDR3 sequences listed, 45% were seen once. The sequenced sample was cultured CD4+ T cells from blood, obtained after SARS-CoV-2 vaccination. All receptors come from a human donor with COVID-19. Each CDR3 is given with its conserved first and last residue. Each record gives: D gene, clone size, V gene, J gene, CDR3 DNA, CDR3 protein. D genes are given only for firm matches. The size entry is marked missing in some rows and otherwise reads once, few, many or a size class.

d_gene: TRBD1
abundance: .
v_gene: TRBV7-2
j_gene: TRBJ1-2
CDR3nt: TGTGCCAGCAGCTTAGTCCCCCCAACAGGGGCGCTTAACTATGGCTACACCTTC
CDR3aa: CASSLVPPTGALNYGYTF

d_gene: .
abundance: .
v_gene: TRBV4-1
j_gene: TRBJ1-5
CDR3nt: TGCGCCAGCAGCCTACACCTACAGGATCAGCCCCAGCATTTT
CDR3aa: CASSLHLQDQPQHF

d_gene: .
abundance: few
v_gene: TRBV19
j_gene: TRBJ2-5
CDR3nt: TGTGCCAGTAGTTGGCCAGGGAGGTGGGAGACCCAGTACTTC
CDR3aa: CASSWPGRWETQYF

d_gene: .
abundance: .
v_gene: TRBV19
j_gene: TRBJ2-5
CDR3nt: TGTGCCAGTAGTATAACTCGAGCGGTCCGAGAGACCCAGTACTTC
CDR3aa: CASSITRAVRETQYF

d_gene: TRBD1
abundance: .
v_gene: TRBV7-2
j_gene: TRBJ1-2
CDR3nt: TGTGCCAGCAGTTTCGACAGGGGGCCCTATGGCTACACCTTC
CDR3aa: CASSFDRGPYGYTF

d_gene: .
abundance: few
v_gene: TRBV20-1
j_gene: TRBJ1-1
CDR3nt: TGCAGTGCTCAAAGGGACTCATTGAACACTGAAGCTTTCTTT
CDR3aa: CSAQRDSLNTEAFF

d_gene: TRBD1
abundance: .
v_gene: TRBV7-2
j_gene: TRBJ1-1
CDR3nt: TGTGCCAGCAGCTTAGCCGGGGCAGGGGGCCCAAGGGCTGAAGCTTTCTTT
CDR3aa: CASSLAGAGGPRAEAFF

d_gene: .
abundance: .
v_gene: TRBV20-1
j_gene: TRBJ2-2
CDR3nt: TGCAGTGCTAGAGAGTCTTTGGGTGGCACCGGGGAGCTGTTTTTT
CDR3aa: CSARESLGGTGELFF

d_gene: TRBD1
abundance: .
v_gene: TRBV5-1
j_gene: TRBJ1-1
CDR3nt: TGCGCCAGCAGCTTACAGGGGCGGGACACTGAAGCTTTCTTT
CDR3aa: CASSLQGRDTEAFF

d_gene: TRBD2
abundance: few
v_gene: TRBV7-2
j_gene: TRBJ2-7
CDR3nt: TGTGCCAGCAGCCGTACCGGGACTAACGGTCACGAGCAGTACTTC
CDR3aa: CASSRTGTNGHEQYF

d_gene: .
abundance: few
v_gene: TRBV11-2
j_gene: TRBJ2-5
CDR3nt: TGTGCCAGCAGACAGGCATTAGAGGAGACCCAGTACTTC
CDR3aa: CASRQALEETQYF

d_gene: .
abundance: few
v_gene: TRBV15
j_gene: TRBJ1-1
CDR3nt: TGTGCCACCAGCAGAGAACGGGGGTTTGAAGCTTTCTTT
CDR3aa: CATSRERGFEAFF

d_gene: TRBD1
abundance: few
v_gene: TRBV6-1
j_gene: TRBJ1-1
CDR3nt: TGTGCCAGCAGCCAACAAAGGACAGGACCCCGAACTTTCTTT
CDR3aa: CASSQQRTGPRTFF

d_gene: TRBD2
abundance: .
v_gene: TRBV4-2
j_gene: TRBJ2-5
CDR3nt: TGTGCCAGCAGCCAAGGAGGAGCGGGGGGGCGGGAGACCCAGTACTTC
CDR3aa: CASSQGGAGGRETQYF

d_gene: .
abundance: few
v_gene: TRBV29-1
j_gene: TRBJ1-5
CDR3nt: TGCAGCGTTGAATGGCGAGGCGGGAGACAGCCCCAGCATTTT
CDR3aa: CSVEWRGGRQPQHF

d_gene: .
abundance: .
v_gene: TRBV19
j_gene: TRBJ2-7
CDR3nt: TGTGCCAGTAGCCCCGATGCCTACGAGCAGTACTTC
CDR3aa: CASSPDAYEQYF

d_gene: TRBD1
abundance: few
v_gene: TRBV6-1
j_gene: TRBJ1-6
CDR3nt: TGTGCCAGCAGTCGGGACCGTGGAGGGGGCAGGTCACCCCTCCACTTT
CDR3aa: CASSRDRGGGRSPLHF

d_gene: .
abundance: .
v_gene: TRBV27
j_gene: TRBJ2-6
CDR3nt: TGTGCCAGCAGTTTATTCGCCTCTGGGGCCAACGTCCTGACTTTC
CDR3aa: CASSLFASGANVLTF